This T cell receptor beta chain was sequenced in a study of intratumoral heterogeneity in liver cancer. Background for the entire study: Across the full approximately 14-patient cohort, most patients were male and a median age of around 63 years was recorded. To investigate intratumor heterogeneity, the study integrated RNA-seq, DNA sequencing, TCR-seq and SNP array data drawn from multiple regions of hepatocellular carcinoma specimens. The overall cohort comprised roughly 71 multiregional samples from 15 or so HCC patients, with 45 to 55 tumoral and approximately 20 adjacent nontumoral regions. On the study overall, not on this receptor specifically: The authors noted a relatively low number of patients and under-sampled tumor-infiltrating lymphocyte representation as limitations.

Concerning this clone: Its antigen specificity is not known. Qualities for individual bases were not recorded, and no much larger clone is one base off.

Using the immunoSEQ assay, the TCR beta chain CDR3 regions were sequenced from genomic DNA. Primers annealing to V and J segments amplified rearranged VDJ segments. The study's processing was this. The ImmunoSeq Analyzer software was used to calculate clonality and richness metrics. To find clones with differing abundance between regions, Fisher's exact test was applied together with a beta-binomial method for extra stringency. TCRdb carries this immuneACCESS record with in-frame sequences only. Its versions omit some clonotypes, under half of them owing to an unresolved V gene in the studies checked, with the rest unexplained. V and J calls and clone size are as listed in that table; D and trimming were resolved from the DNA. The sample table shows 21,000 or so clones, and 73% are seen once. The ten biggest clones cover about a sixth of the sample. All patients had early-stage hepatocellular carcinoma and received no therapy before surgical resection. None of the sampled areas showed macroscopic evidence of necrosis or hemorrhage. In a couple of patients, TCR sequencing (ImmunoSeq) was performed on multiple regions. Each frozen resection tissue sample was taken at least 1 cm away from every other sample. The N label marked samples taken from nontumoral liver tissue adjacent to the tumor. Genomic DNA was extracted from bulk tissue using the DNeasy blood and tissue kit.

V lost 7 bases and J lost 5 bases, and the count of bases not matched to a germline gene is 3. Spanning cysteine to phenylalanine, the CDR3 consists of 13 amino acids. Just CDR3 DNA is preserved here, 39 bases in frame from base 1. CDR1 and CDR2 are drawn from the germline V gene: MGHDK, SYGVNS. The chain uses TRBV25-1 and TRBJ2-7; 12 middle bases align to TRBD2. Sequencing was performed on tumor-adjacent normal tissue, taken before any cancer treatment. The TCR sequence derives from a woman aged 70-85 years with hepatocellular carcinoma. The CDR3 in this case is CASTRTSGNEQYF. The sequenced DNA: TGTGCCAGCACCCGGACTAGCGGGAACGAGCAGTACTTC.